This T cell receptor beta chain derives from a study of technical replicates of blood from a few donors. The germline gives CDR1 SEHNR, CDR2 FQNEAQ (reference sequence). V lost 5 bases to trimming and J lost 7 bases, with 18 bases between them. This CDR3 has 15 residues. Libraries were prepared by immunoSEQ multiplex PCR; TCRdb keeps only in-frame clonotypes and omits some of them. The sample consists of about 16,000 clones, 80% to 90% of them appearing once. Sequenced input: PBMCs. This sequence was found in a human donor in good health. The V call is TRBV7-9, the J call TRBJ2-1; D is possibly TRBD2 (6 bases). CDR3: CASSPRGSGWNEQFF. In DNA form, the CDR3 reads TGTGCCAGCAGCCCGCGGGGTAGCGGTTGGAATGAGCAGTTCTTC.